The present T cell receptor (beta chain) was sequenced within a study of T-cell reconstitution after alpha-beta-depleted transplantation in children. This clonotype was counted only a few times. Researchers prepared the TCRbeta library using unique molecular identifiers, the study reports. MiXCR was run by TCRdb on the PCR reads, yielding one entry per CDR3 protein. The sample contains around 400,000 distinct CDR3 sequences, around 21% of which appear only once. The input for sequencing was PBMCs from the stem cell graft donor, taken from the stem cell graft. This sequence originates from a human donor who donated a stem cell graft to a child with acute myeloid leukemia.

CDR3 in amino acids: CASRPYDRVVTNEKLFF. As DNA, the CDR3 is TGTGCCAGCAGACCGTATGACAGGGTTGTAACTAATGAAAAACTGTTTTTT. The J gene is TRBJ1-4, the V gene TRBV6-1, with 7 bases matching TRBD1. The CDR3 length is 17 residues. The V and J ends lost 6 bases and 1 base, in that order; junction bases with no gene match: 11. CDR1 is MNHNS and CDR2 is SASEGT in the germline V gene.